The rows below give T cell receptor beta chains drawn from one sample of a study of cytomegalovirus exposure and HLA in healthy donors. The data were produced by immunoSEQ multiplex PCR, yet TCRdb's version contains in-frame clones alone and is incomplete. The table includes 130,000 to 150,000 clones, about nine tenths detected once. The sequencing input was PBMCs. These receptors all come from a man aged 18-30 years in good health and CMV-seronegative. Each CDR3 is given with its conserved first and last residue. Each record gives: clone size, J gene, V gene, D gene, CDR3 DNA, CDR3 protein. A D gene is named only where the DNA matches it firmly. Where a row states a size, it is once, few, many or the class of an expanded clone; other rows omit it.

abundance: .
j_gene: TRBJ2-5
v_gene: TRBV11-2
d_gene: .
CDR3nt: TGTGCCAGCAGCTCCCCGCGGGGGCCCCCCCAAGAGACCCAGTACTTC
CDR3aa: CASSSPRGPPQETQYF

abundance: .
j_gene: TRBJ2-7
v_gene: TRBV6-5
d_gene: TRBD2
CDR3nt: TGTGCCAGCAGTTTAAGCGGGAGGGAGTACTTC
CDR3aa: CASSLSGREYF

abundance: .
j_gene: TRBJ2-3
v_gene: TRBV9
d_gene: TRBD2
CDR3nt: TGTGCCAGCAGCGTGGGACTAGCGGGGGCCACAGATACGCAGTATTTT
CDR3aa: CASSVGLAGATDTQYF

abundance: .
j_gene: TRBJ1-1
v_gene: TRBV2
d_gene: .
CDR3nt: TGTGCCACCGGGGACACGAACACTGAAGCTTTCTTT
CDR3aa: CATGDTNTEAFF

abundance: .
j_gene: TRBJ2-1
v_gene: TRBV11-3
d_gene: TRBD2
CDR3nt: TGTGCCAGCAGCCCAGGACTAGGGGAGCAGTTCTTC
CDR3aa: CASSPGLGEQFF

abundance: .
j_gene: TRBJ2-7
v_gene: TRBV15
d_gene: .
CDR3nt: TGTGCCACCAGCAGAGATTCCTTCTACGAGCAGTACTTC
CDR3aa: CATSRDSFYEQYF

abundance: .
j_gene: TRBJ2-7
v_gene: TRBV27
d_gene: .
CDR3nt: TGTGCCAGCAGTTTATGGTCGGGGGGCGGAGGCTCCTACGAGCAGTACTTC
CDR3aa: CASSLWSGGGGSYEQYF

abundance: .
j_gene: TRBJ1-1
v_gene: TRBV7-8
d_gene: .
CDR3nt: TGTGCCAGCAACCCCCCGACAGCTCTCATGAACACTGAAGCTTTCTTT
CDR3aa: CASNPPTALMNTEAFF

abundance: .
j_gene: TRBJ2-2
v_gene: TRBV6-6
d_gene: TRBD1
CDR3nt: TGTGCCAGCAGTCCTACCGGGACAGGACGTACCGGGGAGCTGTTTTTT
CDR3aa: CASSPTGTGRTGELFF

abundance: .
j_gene: TRBJ2-3
v_gene: TRBV28
d_gene: .
CDR3nt: TGTGCCAGCAGTATCATAGCCCGGATTGGGGAGTTAGATACGCAGTATTTT
CDR3aa: CASSIIARIGELDTQYF

abundance: .
j_gene: TRBJ2-5
v_gene: TRBV2
d_gene: TRBD2
CDR3nt: TGTGCCAGCAGTGAAGGCGCGGGGGGCTGGGAAGAGACCCAGTACTTC
CDR3aa: CASSEGAGGWEETQYF

abundance: .
j_gene: TRBJ2-7
v_gene: TRBV6-5
d_gene: .
CDR3nt: TGTGCCAGCAGTCGAAAACGGGGGTGGTGGTACGAGCAGTACTTC
CDR3aa: CASSRKRGWWYEQYF

abundance: .
j_gene: TRBJ2-1
v_gene: TRBV7-9
d_gene: TRBD2
CDR3nt: TGTGCCAGCAGCTACCCCTCGACTAGCGGGGGGAGGCTGGAGCAGTTCTTC
CDR3aa: CASSYPSTSGGRLEQFF

abundance: .
j_gene: TRBJ2-3
v_gene: TRBV7-9
d_gene: TRBD2
CDR3nt: TGTGCCTCAAACCCGGCGGGAGTAACAGATACGCAGTATTTT
CDR3aa: CASNPAGVTDTQYF

abundance: .
j_gene: TRBJ2-2
v_gene: TRBV5-6
d_gene: TRBD1
CDR3nt: TGTGCCAGCAGCCCCGACAGGGGGTACGCGAACACCGGGGAGCTGTTTTTT
CDR3aa: CASSPDRGYANTGELFF

abundance: .
j_gene: TRBJ2-3
v_gene: TRBV9
d_gene: .
CDR3nt: TGTGCCAGCAGCGTAAGGGACACCACAGATACGCAGTATTTT
CDR3aa: CASSVRDTTDTQYF

abundance: .
j_gene: TRBJ1-4
v_gene: TRBV4-1
d_gene: TRBD1
CDR3nt: TGCGCCAGCAGCCTCGGACAGGGACGAGAAAAACTGTTTTTT
CDR3aa: CASSLGQGREKLFF

abundance: .
j_gene: TRBJ2-5
v_gene: TRBV6-5
d_gene: TRBD2
CDR3nt: TGTGCCAGCAGTTATCTTCGGGGGGGGCAGAAAGAGACCCAGTACTTC
CDR3aa: CASSYLRGGQKETQYF

abundance: once
j_gene: TRBJ1-6
v_gene: TRBV7-9
d_gene: .
CDR3nt: TGTGCCAGCAGCTTAGTCGGGTCACCCCTCCACTTT
CDR3aa: CASSLVGSPLHF